One TCR beta chain is described in this entry. Its antigen is still unknown. The data were taken from a study of blood T cells in healthy people across ages. CDR3 length: 14 amino acids. V was clipped by 0 bases and J by 4 bases, with 8 bases between them. In germline, CDR1 is SGHTA, CDR2 FQGTGA. Together with a sample-barcoded 5' primer, a J-beta primer mix was included in a second PCR lasting about 7 to 11 cycles. TCRdb passed the 5' RACE reads through MiXCR, listing each CDR3 protein once. Of over 950,000 distinct CDR3 sequences listed, more than 30% are singletons. General study points: The long-lived group displayed more naive CD4+ cells, plus higher diversity, than the aged donors did.

The sample was blood. The receptor comes from a man between 18 and 29 years old in good health. The chain links TRBV7-3 to TRBJ2-3; D gene ambiguous. The CDR3 sequence: CASSLTHRSDTQYF. The CDR3 nucleotides are TGTGCCAGCAGCTTAACCCATCGTTCAGATACGCAGTATTTT.